This T cell receptor (beta chain) derives from a study of human T cells and chemical hapten exposure. Background on the study: Patients had diphenylcyclopropenone applied to the scalp weekly throughout the roughly 22-week study. Per-sample TCR yields varied mainly from small pooled library volume differences.

TCRdb re-called the RACE reads through MiXCR, storing one row per CDR3 protein. This sample yields roughly 48,000 distinct CDR3 sequences, of which 11% are seen a single time; approximately 1.8% belongs to the top ten. Specified time point: patch test 1, 2 weeks after DPC sensitization. As to treatment: therapeutic diphenylcyclopropenone sensitization with weekly scalp DPC. It was from unfractionated whole blood that total RNA was extracted. Study-wide findings and caveats: Following DPC sensitization, TCRs present above 1 in 1000 frequency showed no change. Relative to control repertoires, expanded TCRs gave rise to significantly more large CDR3 similarity clusters.

A remark on this clonotype: The antigen remains undetermined.

This TCR came from a woman between 40 and 55 years old with alopecia areata. Some clones in this sample may be carry-over from other donors' samples. Sequenced material: whole blood, taken in connection with sensitization to the hapten diphenylcyclopropenone (DPC).

The DNA for the CDR3 is TGCGCCAGCACCAGAGCAGGGGTCGGGAACACTGAAGCTTTCTTT. Its translation: CASTRAGVGNTEAFF. The chain recombines TRBV10-2 with TRBJ1-1, with a possible D match to TRBD1 (6 bases). Trimming pared 7 bases from V and 1 base from J, leaving 16 bases between. Germline CDR1 and CDR2: WSHSY and SAAADI. The CDR3 totals 15 residues.